Here is one T cell receptor beta chain with its context. Its cognate antigen has yet to be identified. No clone much larger than this one lies a single base away; base qualities are absent. Counted from cysteine to phenylalanine, this CDR3 has 16 amino acids. Just CDR3 DNA is preserved here, 48 bases in frame from base 1. V is pruned by 0 bases and J by 3 bases, leaving 2 bases of the junction without a gene match. From a lookup of the germline V gene, CDR1 and CDR2 are SGHRS and YFSETQ. This sample is drawn from a study of control samples from healthy donors and cancer patients (dated by TCRdb to 2020 to 2022). Library prep was done by the immunoSEQ multiplex PCR assay. TCRdb limited this immuneACCESS table to in-frame rearrangements with V and J called. A share of clones is missing; checked studies link under half to unresolved V genes, and the rest is unexplained. This sample comprises about 100,000 clones, roughly 87% of them detected only once. Under 20% of the sample is in the top ten clones.

The chain is encoded by TRBV5-1 joined to TRBJ2-1, and TRBD2 matches 11 of the central bases. The sample was blood. The source of this sequence is a woman aged 45 to 65 in good health. The CDR3 protein: CASSLVGTSGYNEQFF. The nucleotide sequence is TGCGCCAGCAGCTTGGTGGGGACTAGCGGCTACAATGAGCAGTTCTTC. With the portions outside the CDR3 filled from the reference TRBV5-1 and TRBJ2-1 genes, the complete variable region becomes KAGVTQTPRYLIKTRGQQVTLSCSPISGHRSVSWYQQTPGQGLQFLFEYFSETQRNKGNFPGRFSGRQFSNSRSEMNVSTLELGDSALYLCASSLVGTSGYNEQFFGPGTRLTVL.